The 21 T cell receptor beta chains listed next were all sequenced from one sample in a study of neurological immune-mediated disorders. TCRdb itself ran the 5' RACE reads through MiXCR, one entry per CDR3 protein. The sample consists of under 40,000 distinct CDR3 sequences, roughly 7% of them appearing once. The sample taken for sequencing was PBMCs. Receptors were obtained from a woman between 40 and 50 years old in good health.

The V and J genes are TRBV10-1 and TRBJ2-1; 7 bases match TRBD1. Looked up from germline, CDR1 is WNHNN and CDR2 is SYGVQD (reference sequence). V was clipped by 10 bases and J by 4 bases; unmatched bases: 13. The CDR3 has 15 amino acids. The CDR3 loop reads CANSAEGGLYNEQFF. The CDR3 DNA follows: TGCGCCAACAGCGCCGAAGGGGGCCTGTACAATGAGCAGTTCTTC.

This clonotype was seen ten or more times. The chain couples TRBV20-1 to TRBJ2-1, with 10 bases fitting TRBD2. This CDR3 contains 15 residues. V shed 0 bases, J shed 4 bases, and the junction held 3 bases outside the gene matches. Germline loops: CDR1 DFQATT, CDR2 SNEGSKA (reference sequence). CDR3 nucleotides: TGCAGTGCTAGAGATCTAGCGGGAGCTTACAATGAGCAGTTCTTC. This gives the protein CSARDLAGAYNEQFF.

This clonotype occurred many times. The rearrangement joins TRBV27 to TRBJ1-2; D not certain. Germline V gene lookup returns CDR1 MNHEY and CDR2 SMNVEV (reference sequence). There are 11 residues in the CDR3. The V and J ends lost 10 bases and 8 bases respectively, with 14 bases between them. The CDR3 DNA sequence: TGTGCCACCCGTAACCTGAGGGGCTACACCTTC. Encoded protein: CATRNLRGYTF.

This clonotype was picked up many times. The rearrangement joins TRBV12-3 or TRBV12-4 to TRBJ2-7; 10 bases fit TRBD2. The V and J ends lost 6 bases and 2 bases, in that order; junction bases with no gene match: 7. The CDR3 spans 15 residues. The CDR3 DNA follows: TGTGCCAGCAGAGACACCGGGACTAGCGCCTACGAGCAGTACTTC. Translation gives CASRDTGTSAYEQYF.

This clonotype was counted ten times or more. The V call is TRBV14, the J call TRBJ1-1; no firm D call. CDR3 length: 14 residues. Germline V lookup: CDR1 SGHDN, CDR2 FVKESK. With 4 bases removed from V and 2 bases from J, the gap between germline ends came to 11 bases. CDR3 coding DNA: TGTGCCAGCAGCCTTTTAAGAGTTAACACTGAAGCTTTCTTT. It translates to CASSLLRVNTEAFF.

This clonotype was seen many times. The rearrangement uses TRBV4-1 and TRBJ2-7; D remains unclear. Deletions cut 0 bases from V and 2 bases from J, with 11 bases between. The V gene's germline CDR1 is MGHRA and CDR2 YSYEKL. This CDR3 has 15 amino acids. The DNA for the CDR3 is TGCGCCAGCAGCCAAGATCCGGGCAGACCCTACGAGCAGTACGTC. Translated: CASSQDPGRPYEQYV.

Comments on this clonotype: This may be a read error: a much more frequent sequence differs by one nucleotide. V gene TRBV20-1 combines with J gene TRBJ1-3; D ambiguous. Germline-derived CDR1 and CDR2 are DFQATT and SNEGSKA (reference sequence). CDR3 length: 15 residues. The V end was cut by 1 base, the J end by 0 bases, with 10 bases between. The DNA of the CDR3 is TGCAGTGCTAGAGGGCAGGCCCCCTCTGGAAACACCATATATTTT. Its translation is CSARGQAPSGNTIYF.

Ten or more counts support this clonotype. A much bigger clone sits one base away, suggesting this may be a read error. The rearrangement joins TRBV7-2 to TRBJ1-5, with no clear D. Germline CDR1 reads SGHTA; CDR2 reads FQGNSA. This CDR3 is built from 15 residues. The CDR3 DNA reads as TGTGTCAGCAGCCAGAGGTACGGGAACTATCAGCCCCAGCATTTT. Residues: CVSSQRYGNYQPQHF.

The table lists this clonotype with many counts. The rearrangement joins TRBV20-1 to TRBJ2-7; TRBD1 matches 10 bases. Germline assignment: CDR1 DFQATT and CDR2 SNEGSKA (reference sequence). This CDR3 is 14 amino acids long. V lost 3 bases and J lost 0; bases outside the gene matches: 2. The CDR3 DNA reads TGCAGTGCTAGTGGGGACAGGGGCTCCTACGAGCAGTACTTC. It is translated as CSASGDRGSYEQYF.

This clonotype appeared many times. The gene calls are TRBV27 and TRBJ2-1; D is unresolved. Germline values: CDR1 MNHEY, CDR2 SMNVEV (reference sequence). Trimming left V 5 bases short and J 4 bases short, with 3 bases between. This CDR3 contains 11 residues. The DNA for the CDR3 is TGTGCCAGCAGTCTTTACAATGAGCAGTTCTTC. Amino acids: CASSLYNEQFF.

This clonotype was observed many times. The chain couples TRBV7-8 to TRBJ2-2; tentative D call: TRBD1 (5 bases). CDR3 length: 16 residues. Germline CDR1 reads SGHVS; CDR2 reads FQNEAQ. The V end was cut by 5 bases, the J end by 4 bases, with 17 bases between. This CDR3 is CASSPNVGHLTGELFF. The CDR3 DNA is TGTGCCAGCAGCCCAAATGTTGGACACCTCACCGGGGAGCTGTTTTTT.

This clonotype was detected many times. The chain couples TRBV20-1 to TRBJ1-5, with TRBD1 matching 7 bases. The germline gives CDR1 DFQATT, CDR2 SNEGSKA (reference sequence). With V trimmed by 5 bases and J by 5 bases, 9 bases remained unmatched. This CDR3 is 14 amino acids long. In DNA form, the CDR3 reads TGCAGTGCTCGACAGGGACAACACGATCAGCCCCAGCATTTT. This translates into CSARQGQHDQPQHF.

The chain employs TRBV7-2 and TRBJ1-5; unclear D gene. V was trimmed by 1 base and J by 6 bases, leaving 10 bases between them. This CDR3 comprises 14 residues. CDR1 SGHTA and CDR2 FQGNSA come from the germline V gene. For the CDR3, the DNA is TGTGCCAGCAGCTTAGACGTGGGCCGTCAGCCCCAGCATTTT. Translated: CASSLDVGRQPQHF.

This clonotype was counted many times. This sequence joins TRBV29-1 and TRBJ1-5, with D possibly matching TRBD1 (6 bases). The CDR3 length is 13 residues. The germline V and J ends were trimmed by 4 bases and 4 bases, with 11 bases remaining between them. The V gene's germline CDR1 is SQVTM and CDR2 ANQGSEA. CDR3 protein: CSVARGVNQPQHF. CDR3 in DNA: TGCAGCGTTGCCAGGGGAGTAAATCAGCCCCAGCATTTT.

The table lists this clonotype with a few counts. This chain uses TRBV13 with TRBJ2-1, with D uncertain. V lost 5 bases, J lost 3 bases, and 17 bases lay in between. Per germline, CDR1 PRHDT and CDR2 FYEKMQ (reference sequence). There are 16 residues in the CDR3. The CDR3 DNA reads TGTGCCAGCAGCCCCCTGGGCCTTCCCGTCTACAATGAGCAGTTCTTC. This gives the protein CASSPLGLPVYNEQFF.

Notes on this clonotype: The junction departs from the called germline gene at one end, perhaps through a read error. CDR3 loop: CTSSPIAGSSYNKQFF. CDR3 nucleotides: TGTACCAGCAGCCCGATCGCGGGTAGCTCCTACAATAAGCAGTTCTTC. V usage is TRBV7-3 and J usage is TRBJ2-1; D is possibly TRBD2 (5 bases). Per the germline V gene, CDR1 is SGHTA and CDR2 is FQGTGA. CDR3 length: 16 amino acids.

For the CDR3, the DNA is TGTGCCAGCAGCCCCCGGACAGGGGGGATAACTGAAGCTTTCTTT. The encoded protein is CASSPRTGGITEAFF. The chain employs TRBV7-2 and TRBJ1-1; TRBD1 aligns across 10 bases. This CDR3 contains 15 residues. J was trimmed by 5 bases and V by 5 bases; bases with no gene match: 8. CDR1 and CDR2 (germline): SGHTA, FQGNSA.

This clonotype has ten or more counts. This chain uses TRBV5-1 with TRBJ2-7; D is undetermined. The V gene lost 1 base and the J gene lost 2 bases, with 10 bases spanning the gap. Germline V gives CDR1 SGHRS, CDR2 YFSETQ. The CDR3 has 14 amino acids. CDR3 sequence reads: CASSLSSSAYEQYF. The CDR3 DNA reads as TGCGCCAGCAGCTTGTCCAGTAGTGCCTACGAGCAGTACTTC.

This clonotype was recorded many times. V gene TRBV5-1 combines with J gene TRBJ1-2, with a tentative D call TRBD1 (5 bases). CDR3 length equals 13 residues. The germline gives CDR1 SGHRS, CDR2 YFSETQ. V lost 0 bases and J 6 bases, leaving 9 bases between the germline ends. This chain's CDR3 is CASSLESTDGYTF. For the CDR3, the DNA is TGCGCCAGCAGCTTGGAGTCGACAGATGGCTACACCTTC.

This clonotype has just a few counts. The CDR3 sequence is CASSRVQGESPLHF. DNA of the CDR3: TGTGCCAGCAGCCGTGTACAGGGAGAATCACCCCTCCACTTT. The rearrangement joins TRBV7-9 to TRBJ1-6, with a possible D match to TRBD1 (6 bases). V was shortened by 5 bases and J by 10 bases, with 15 bases between the two germline ends. This CDR3 spans 14 amino acids. Germline CDR1 reads SEHNR; CDR2 reads FQNEAQ (reference sequence).

The table lists this clonotype with many counts. The rearrangement joins TRBV12-3 or TRBV12-4 to TRBJ2-7; 7 bases agree with TRBD2. CDR3 length: 14 amino acids. The junction had 6 bases not matched to a gene; V was cut back by 7 bases and J by 0 bases. The CDR3 spells CASTWEGYSYEQYF. The CDR3 DNA sequence: TGTGCCAGCACTTGGGAGGGGTACTCCTACGAGCAGTACTTC.